This section outlines one T cell receptor beta chain sequence together with its context. Its target is unknown. PCR employed 60 Vbeta and 13 Jbeta primers. The table came from immunoSEQ multiplex PCR; TCRdb's copy has only in-frame clones and leaves some out. The sample includes around 40,000 clones, approximately 72% of them seen just once. CDR3 size: 13 residues. V shed 5 bases and J shed 1 base, with 8 bases lying between them. The V gene's germline CDR1 is LNHDA and CDR2 SQIVND (reference sequence). This sample is part of a study of cytomegalovirus exposure and HLA in healthy donors. Findings and caveats of the study: As confirmed in vitro, three CMV-associated chains were specific for CMV antigens. The classifier reportedly diagnosed cytomegalovirus status with high specificity and sensitivity.

The specimen sequenced was PBMCs. V usage is TRBV19 and J usage is TRBJ1-1, with D possibly being TRBD1 (5 bases). The TCR sequence derives from a woman aged 25 to 39 in good health and CMV-seronegative. The CDR3 protein is CASSFRANTEAFF. In DNA form, the CDR3 reads TGTGCCAGTAGTTTCAGGGCGAACACTGAAGCTTTCTTT.